This T cell receptor beta chain was captured by sequencing in a study of shared clonotypes between healthy human individuals. Study overall: There were three CD4 naive, three CD4 memory, two CD8 naive and one CD8 memory plates per donor.

Assay used: immunoSEQ multiplex PCR; TCRdb lists only in-frame clones, some missing. The sample contains under 1,100,000 clones, more than 65% of which appear only once. With regard to this clone: No antigen is known for it.

The CD4+ fraction was divided into a CD45RA+ naive subset and a CD45RA-negative memory subset. The study, taken as a whole, reports: Generally, estimated richness proved larger in naive subsets than it did in memory subsets. The study found lower generation probabilities in non-shared clonotypes than in those shared by all four donors.

Trimming removed 8 bases from V and 5 bases from J; junction bases left unmatched: 9. The CDR3 runs to 16 residues. Germline assignment: CDR1 KGHSY and CDR2 FQNENV. The rearrangement joins TRBV16 to TRBJ2-1; TRBD2 matches 13 bases. The clonotype was recovered from a man aged 18 to 29 in good health. Sequences were obtained from memory CD4+ T cells sorted from blood. The subset here: CD45RA-negative fraction. CDR3 bases: TGTGCCAGCGAATACGGGGGACTAGCGGGGAACAATGAGCAGTTCTTC. Residues: CASEYGGLAGNNEQFF.